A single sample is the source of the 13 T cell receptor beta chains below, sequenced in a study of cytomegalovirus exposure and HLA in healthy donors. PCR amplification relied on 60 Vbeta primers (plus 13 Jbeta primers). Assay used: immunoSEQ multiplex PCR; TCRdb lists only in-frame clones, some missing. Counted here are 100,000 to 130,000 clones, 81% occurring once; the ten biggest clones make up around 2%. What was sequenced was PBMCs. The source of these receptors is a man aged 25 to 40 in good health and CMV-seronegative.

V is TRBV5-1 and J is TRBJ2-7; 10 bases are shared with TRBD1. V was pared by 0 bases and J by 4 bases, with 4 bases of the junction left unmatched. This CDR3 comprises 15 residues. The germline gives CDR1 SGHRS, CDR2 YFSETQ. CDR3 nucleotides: TGCGCCAGCAGCTTGGGACAGGGGGCTCGATACGAGCAGTACTTC. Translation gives CASSLGQGARYEQYF.

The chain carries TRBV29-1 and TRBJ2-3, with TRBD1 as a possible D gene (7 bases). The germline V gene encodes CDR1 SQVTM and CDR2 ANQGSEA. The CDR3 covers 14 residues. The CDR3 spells CSGRRGPSTDTQYF. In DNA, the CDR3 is TGCAGTGGGAGGAGGGGGCCTAGCACAGATACGCAGTATTTT.

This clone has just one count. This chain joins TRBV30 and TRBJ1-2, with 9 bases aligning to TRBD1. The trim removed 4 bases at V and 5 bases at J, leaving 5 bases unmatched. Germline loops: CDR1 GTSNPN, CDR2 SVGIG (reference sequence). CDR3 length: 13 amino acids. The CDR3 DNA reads TGTGCCTGGACGGGACAGGGCCCTTATGGCTACACCTTC. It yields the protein CAWTGQGPYGYTF.

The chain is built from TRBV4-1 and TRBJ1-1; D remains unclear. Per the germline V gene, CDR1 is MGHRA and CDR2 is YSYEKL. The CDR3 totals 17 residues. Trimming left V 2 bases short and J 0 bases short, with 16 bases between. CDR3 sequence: CASSQMLRAGVNTEAFF. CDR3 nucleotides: TGCGCCAGCAGCCAAATGCTGCGGGCGGGAGTGAACACTGAAGCTTTCTTT.

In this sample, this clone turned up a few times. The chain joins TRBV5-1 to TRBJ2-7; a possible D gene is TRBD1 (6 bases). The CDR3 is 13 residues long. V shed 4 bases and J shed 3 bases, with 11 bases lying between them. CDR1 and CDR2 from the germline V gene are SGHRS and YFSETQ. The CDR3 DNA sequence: TGCGCCAGCAGCCCGGAGGACAGCTACGAGCAGTACTTC. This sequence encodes CASSPEDSYEQYF.

The CDR3 reads CAWSGGLAGVAEQYF. In DNA form, the CDR3 reads TGTGCCTGGAGTGGGGGACTAGCGGGAGTAGCCGAGCAGTACTTC. The rearrangement links TRBV30 to TRBJ2-7, with TRBD2 matching 14 bases. V dropped 1 base and J dropped 6; count of bases not matched to a gene: 5. CDR1 and CDR2 (germline): GTSNPN, SVGIG (reference sequence). The CDR3 is 15 residues long. Variable domain in full (rest from reference TRBV30 and TRBJ2-7): SQTIHQWPATLVQPVGSPLSLECTVEGTSNPNLYWYRQAAGRGLQLLFYSVGIGQISSEVPQNLSASRPQDRQFILSSKKLLLSDSGFYLCAWSGGLAGVAEQYFGPGTRLTVT.

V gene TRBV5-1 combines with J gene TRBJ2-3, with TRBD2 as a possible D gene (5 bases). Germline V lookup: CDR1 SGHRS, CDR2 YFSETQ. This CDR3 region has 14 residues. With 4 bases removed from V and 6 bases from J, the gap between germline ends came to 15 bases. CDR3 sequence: CASSPREGRDTQYF. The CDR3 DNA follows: TGCGCCAGCAGCCCTCGGGAAGGCCGGGATACGCAGTATTTT. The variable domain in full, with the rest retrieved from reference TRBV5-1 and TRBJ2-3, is KAGVTQTPRYLIKTRGQQVTLSCSPISGHRSVSWYQQTPGQGLQFLFEYFSETQRNKGNFPGRFSGRQFSNSRSEMNVSTLELGDSALYLCASSPREGRDTQYFGPGTRLTVL.

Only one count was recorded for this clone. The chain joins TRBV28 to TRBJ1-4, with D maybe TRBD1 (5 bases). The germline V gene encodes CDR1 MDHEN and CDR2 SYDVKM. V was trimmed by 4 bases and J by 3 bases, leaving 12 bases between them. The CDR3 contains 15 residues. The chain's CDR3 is CASSSRGEANEKLFF. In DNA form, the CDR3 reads TGTGCCAGCAGTTCCCGGGGGGAGGCTAATGAAAAACTGTTTTTT.

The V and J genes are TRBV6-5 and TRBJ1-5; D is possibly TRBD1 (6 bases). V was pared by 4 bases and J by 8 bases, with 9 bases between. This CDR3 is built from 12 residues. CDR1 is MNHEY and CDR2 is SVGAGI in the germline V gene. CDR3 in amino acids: CASSSTGKPQHF. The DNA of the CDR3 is TGTGCCAGCAGTTCAACAGGGAAGCCCCAGCATTTT.

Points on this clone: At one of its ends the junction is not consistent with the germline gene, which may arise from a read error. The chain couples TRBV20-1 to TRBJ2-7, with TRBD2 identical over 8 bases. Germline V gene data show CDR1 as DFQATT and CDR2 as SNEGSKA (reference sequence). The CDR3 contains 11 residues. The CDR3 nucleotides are TGCAGTGCAAGAGCGGGGGACGAGCAGTACTTC. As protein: CSARAGDEQYF.

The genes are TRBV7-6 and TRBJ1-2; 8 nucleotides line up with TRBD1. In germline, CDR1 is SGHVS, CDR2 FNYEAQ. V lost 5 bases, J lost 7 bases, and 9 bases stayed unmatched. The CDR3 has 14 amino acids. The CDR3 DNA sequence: TGTGCCAGCAGCCTCCTCCCAGACAGGGGTGGCTACACCTTC. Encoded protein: CASSLLPDRGGYTF.

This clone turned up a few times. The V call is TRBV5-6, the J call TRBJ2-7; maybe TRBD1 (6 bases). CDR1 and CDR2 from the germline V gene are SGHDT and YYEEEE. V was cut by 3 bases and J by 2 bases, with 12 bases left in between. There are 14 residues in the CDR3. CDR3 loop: CASSSLQGTYEQYF. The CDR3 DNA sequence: TGTGCCAGCAGCTCCCTACAGGGTACCTACGAGCAGTACTTC.

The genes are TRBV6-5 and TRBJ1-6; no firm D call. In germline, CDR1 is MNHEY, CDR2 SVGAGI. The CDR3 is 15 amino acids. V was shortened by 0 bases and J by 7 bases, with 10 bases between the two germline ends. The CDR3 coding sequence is TGTGCCAGCAGTTACTCCCAAGGACTCAATTCACCCCTCCACTTT. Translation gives CASSYSQGLNSPLHF.